These 5 T cell receptor beta chains were sequenced from one sample in a study of glioma-infiltrating T cells after dendritic cell vaccination. The protocol was immunoSEQ multiplex PCR, while the TCRdb copy is restricted to in-frame clones and leaves out a portion. Among about 64,000 clones listed, approximately 78% were seen once. The sequences come from blood, collected before dendritic cell vaccination. Receptors originate from a human donor with glioblastoma.

CDR3 amino acids: CASSQGGSGNQPQHF. The CDR3 region has the DNA TGTGCCAGCAGTCAAGGGGGCAGCGGCAATCAGCCCCAGCATTTT. V gene TRBV27 combines with J gene TRBJ1-5; 7 positions agree with TRBD1. The CDR3 is 15 residues long. Germline-derived CDR1 and CDR2 are MNHEY and SMNVEV (reference sequence). Trimming cost V 5 bases and J 2 bases; bases outside gene matches: 6.

The V and J genes are TRBV4-2 and TRBJ2-2, with 9 bases fitting TRBD2. J lost 6 bases, V lost 4 bases, and 12 bases had no gene match. CDR1 is LGHNA, CDR2 YNFKEQ, per germline. The CDR3 runs 17 residues. CDR3 amino acids: CASSRLSGGGASGELFF. The DNA of the CDR3 is TGTGCCAGCAGCCGACTTAGCGGGGGAGGGGCATCCGGGGAGCTGTTTTTT.

The chain has TRBV29-1 and TRBJ2-3; D possibly corresponds to TRBD2 (5 bases). Germline V gene data show CDR1 as SQVTM and CDR2 as ANQGSEA. V dropped 2 bases and J dropped 1 base, with 7 bases sitting between them. This CDR3 contains 13 residues. The CDR3 DNA reads TGCAGCGTTGAATGGGGAGGCACAGATACGCAGTATTTT. It encodes CSVEWGGTDTQYF.

This clone was detected a few times. V and J are TRBV4-1 and TRBJ1-4, with 7 nucleotides matching TRBD1. Germline assignment: CDR1 MGHRA and CDR2 YSYEKL. The CDR3 contains 14 residues. Germline trimming cut 1 base from V and 11 bases from J; bases unmatched to any gene: 7. CDR3 coding DNA: TGCGCCAGCAGCCAAGGAGTAGGGGACAGCAAACTGTTTTTT. Amino acid sequence: CASSQGVGDSKLFF.

V is TRBV5-1 and J is TRBJ2-7, with 7 bases lining up with TRBD1. CDR1 is SGHRS, CDR2 YFSETQ, per germline. This CDR3 has 14 amino acids. V shed 3 bases and J 3 bases; nucleotides not matched to a gene: 6. CDR3 sequence (DNA): TGCGCCAGCAGCTCGGGACAGCCAAACTACGAGCAGTACTTC. This translates into CASSSGQPNYEQYF.